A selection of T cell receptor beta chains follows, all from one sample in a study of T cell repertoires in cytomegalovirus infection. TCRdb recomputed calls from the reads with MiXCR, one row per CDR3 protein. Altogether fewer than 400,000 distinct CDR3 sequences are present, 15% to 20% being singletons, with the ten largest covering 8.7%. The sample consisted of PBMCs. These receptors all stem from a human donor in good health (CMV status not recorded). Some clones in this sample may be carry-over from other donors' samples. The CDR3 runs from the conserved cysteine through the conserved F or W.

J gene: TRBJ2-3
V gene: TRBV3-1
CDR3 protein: CASSLSGGPRDTQYF

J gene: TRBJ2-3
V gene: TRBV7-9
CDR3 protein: CASSSGLAAITQYF

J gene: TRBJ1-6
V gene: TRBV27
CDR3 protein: CASSPLMEFNSPLHF

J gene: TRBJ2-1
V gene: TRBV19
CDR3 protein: CAANEGSSYNEQFF

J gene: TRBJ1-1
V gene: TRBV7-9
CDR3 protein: CASSSRHEAFF

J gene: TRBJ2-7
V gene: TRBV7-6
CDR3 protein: CASSFRAPRDRGFGEQYF

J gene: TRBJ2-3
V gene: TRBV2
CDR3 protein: CASREDRDLSTDTQYF

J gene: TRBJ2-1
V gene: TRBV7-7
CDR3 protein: CASSDYPEGGEQFF

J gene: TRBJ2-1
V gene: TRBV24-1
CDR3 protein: CATSDPTSGGMDEQFF

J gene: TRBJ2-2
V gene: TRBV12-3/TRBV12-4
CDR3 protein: CASSEYTGELFF

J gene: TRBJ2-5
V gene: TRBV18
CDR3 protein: CASSPREQGETQYF

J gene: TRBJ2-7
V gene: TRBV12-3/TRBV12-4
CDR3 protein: CASSWGQVYEQYF

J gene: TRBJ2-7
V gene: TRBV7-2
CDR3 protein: CASSLSSWGEQYF

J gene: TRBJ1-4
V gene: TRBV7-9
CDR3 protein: CASSPHGTGVDEKLFF

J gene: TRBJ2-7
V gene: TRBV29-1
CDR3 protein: CSARTSGMDEQYF

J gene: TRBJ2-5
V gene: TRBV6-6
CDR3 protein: CASSYSTGVQETQYF

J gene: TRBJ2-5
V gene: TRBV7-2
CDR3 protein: CASSPSLGGQETQYF

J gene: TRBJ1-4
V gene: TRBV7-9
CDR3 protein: CASSHSEGDEKLFF

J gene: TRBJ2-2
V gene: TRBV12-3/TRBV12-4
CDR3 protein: CASSFELFANTGELFF

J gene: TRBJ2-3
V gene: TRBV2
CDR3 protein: CASSRGPSDTQYF

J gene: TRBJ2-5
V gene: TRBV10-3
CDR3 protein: CAISESQGQETQYF

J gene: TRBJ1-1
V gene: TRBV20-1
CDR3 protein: CSAPAESYTEAFF

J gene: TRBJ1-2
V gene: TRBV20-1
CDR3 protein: CSAARTNYGYTF

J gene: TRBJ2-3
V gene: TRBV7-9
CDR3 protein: CASTQRAFFTDTQYF

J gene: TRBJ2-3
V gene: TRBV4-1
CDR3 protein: CASSQRGGNGGTDTQYF

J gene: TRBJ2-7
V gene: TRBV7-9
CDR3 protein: CASSRLSDLLAGSYEQYF

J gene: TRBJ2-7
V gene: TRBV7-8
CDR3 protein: CARGIQDHEQYF

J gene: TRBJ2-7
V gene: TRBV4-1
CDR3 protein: CASSPGLAGAVGSYEQYF

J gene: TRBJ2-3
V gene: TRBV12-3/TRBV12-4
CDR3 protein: CASRLLAVPDTQYF

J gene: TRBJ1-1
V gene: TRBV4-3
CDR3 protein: CASSQDHRRGRDQYRSMNTEAFF

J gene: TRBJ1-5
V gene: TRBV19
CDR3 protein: CASSIIQADQPQHF

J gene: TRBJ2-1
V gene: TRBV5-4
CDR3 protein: CASSLEGPSDEQFF

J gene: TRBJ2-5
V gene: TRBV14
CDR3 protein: CASSLTPAQETQYF

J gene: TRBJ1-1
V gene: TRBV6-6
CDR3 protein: CASTKRDTNTEAFF

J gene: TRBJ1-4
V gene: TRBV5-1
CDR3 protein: CASSGDNFNEKLFF

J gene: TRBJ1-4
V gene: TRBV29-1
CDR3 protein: CSVGRGLANEKLFF

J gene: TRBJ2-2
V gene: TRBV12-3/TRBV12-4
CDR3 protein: CASSTRLAGDTGELFF

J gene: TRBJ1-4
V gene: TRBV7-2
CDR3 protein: CASSLGRQGAEKLFF

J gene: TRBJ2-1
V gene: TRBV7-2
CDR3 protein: CASSGGRTPYNEQFF

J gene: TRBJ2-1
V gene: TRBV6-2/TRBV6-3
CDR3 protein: CASRIGTSWVGDEQFF

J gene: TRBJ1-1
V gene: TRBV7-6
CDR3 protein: CASSLDPDGNTEAFF

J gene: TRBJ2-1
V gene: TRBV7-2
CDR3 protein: CASSFRRADGEQFF

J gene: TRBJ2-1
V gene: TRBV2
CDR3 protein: CASSARVNNEQFF

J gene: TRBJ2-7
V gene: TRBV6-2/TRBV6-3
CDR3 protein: CASGRVEEQYF

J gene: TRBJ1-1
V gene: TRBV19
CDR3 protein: CASSINRGRFTEAFF

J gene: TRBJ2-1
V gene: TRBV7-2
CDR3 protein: CASSFWAGAGDEQFF

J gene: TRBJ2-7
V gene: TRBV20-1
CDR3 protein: CSATTSTSGSRYEQYF